The clone carrying this T cell receptor beta chain appeared once. Seattle's cohort entered during active infection and was followed longitudinally. This sample was taken from a study of blood T cell repertoires in COVID-19. Study-wide context: Italy, Spain and the United States were the sources of the convalescent and acute COVID-19 samples. PBMCs, B-cell-depleted T cells, or T cells were the source of the cDNA or gDNA that made up the material.

Assay used: immunoSEQ multiplex PCR; TCRdb lists only in-frame clones, some missing. The sample has approximately 110,000 clones; 75% to 90% are singletons. The CDR3 is 13 amino acids. Unmatched junction bases numbered 9, after V lost 10 bases and J lost 4 bases. Germline values: CDR1 MDHEN, CDR2 SYDVKM. The sequence came from an elderly woman with COVID-19, enrolled during active disease. What was sequenced was peripheral blood. The gene calls are TRBV28 and TRBJ1-2; 7 bases fit TRBD1. This CDR3 reads CAISDGTVYGYTF. CDR3 DNA sequence: TGTGCCATCTCGGACGGGACAGTCTATGGCTACACCTTC.